The 9 T cell receptor beta chains reported below all come from one sample, sequenced in a study of T cell repertoires in cytomegalovirus infection. Via MiXCR, TCRdb re-called the reads, giving one row per CDR3 protein. The sample records about 600,000 distinct CDR3 sequences, roughly 24% being singletons. Source material: CD8+ T cells from PBMCs. Every receptor here comes from a human donor in good health (CMV status not recorded). Some clones in this sample may be carry-over from other donors' samples.

This clonotype was seen at least ten times. V is TRBV6-5 and J is TRBJ2-2; D not resolved. Trimming removed 5 bases at V and 2 bases at J, with 3 bases between. CDR3 length: 12 amino acids. Germline CDR1 is MNHEY and CDR2 is SVGAGI. The CDR3 spells CASSHNTGELFF. DNA for the CDR3: TGTGCCAGCAGTCATAACACCGGGGAGCTGTTTTTT.

This clonotype was seen repeatedly, ten times or more. The chain has TRBV28 and TRBJ1-5; 7 positions agree with TRBD1. Germline assignment: CDR1 MDHEN and CDR2 SYDVKM. V lost 5 bases to trimming and J lost 0 bases; unmatched junction nucleotides: 10. CDR3 length: 17 residues. Here the CDR3 DNA reads TGTGCCAGCAGTCGCAGGGGGACTTACCATAGCAATCAGCCCCAGCATTTT. Residues: CASSRRGTYHSNQPQHF.

This clonotype was counted between two and nine times. In DNA, the CDR3 is TGCGCCAGCAGCATAACGGGACAGTTCTATGGCTACACCTTC. It encodes CASSITGQFYGYTF. The J gene is TRBJ1-2, the V gene TRBV5-1; 7 nucleotides agree with TRBD1. This CDR3 has 14 residues. Germline lookup yields CDR1 SGHRS and CDR2 YFSETQ. J gave up 4 bases and V 4 bases, and 7 bases lay outside the gene matches.

The genes are TRBV29-1 and TRBJ2-7; possible D gene TRBD2, 6 bases. CDR3 length: 12 residues. V lost 4 bases and J lost 5, with 12 bases in between. Germline-derived CDR1 and CDR2 are SQVTM and ANQGSEA. The CDR3 bases are TGCAGCGTTGGAGGAGGGTACCACGAGCAGTACTTC. Translating it yields CSVGGGYHEQYF.

The chain couples TRBV29-1 to TRBJ1-4, with 12 bases matching TRBD1. V gave up 6 bases and J gave up 10 bases; unmatched junction bases: 3. CDR1 and CDR2 from the germline V gene are SQVTM and ANQGSEA. The CDR3 covers 12 residues. DNA for the CDR3: TGCAGCGTGGGACAGGGGGCTTCAAAACTGTTTTTT. Its protein product is CSVGQGASKLFF.

The table lists this clonotype with many counts. This sequence joins TRBV7-2 and TRBJ1-2, with D maybe TRBD1 (6 bases). Trimming shortened V by 5 bases and J by 2 bases, and 12 bases separated the two germline ends. The CDR3 has 14 amino acids. CDR1 and CDR2 (germline): SGHTA, FQGNSA. CDR3 protein: CASSQDSPNYGYTF. The CDR3 DNA follows: TGTGCCAGCAGCCAGGACAGTCCGAACTATGGCTACACCTTC.

This clonotype appeared many times. The chain carries TRBV20-1 and TRBJ1-1; 11 nucleotides match TRBD1. The CDR3 contains 14 residues. Germline values: CDR1 DFQATT, CDR2 SNEGSKA (reference sequence). After removal of 3 bases from V and 5 bases from J, the junction contained 5 bases not matched to a gene. This CDR3 is CSARGTGGRTEAFF. CDR3 in DNA: TGCAGTGCTAGGGGGACAGGGGGAAGGACTGAAGCTTTCTTT.

The V gene is TRBV4-2, the J gene TRBJ2-1; 14 positions match TRBD2. V trimming: 1 base; J trimming: 10 bases; junction bases outside the gene matches: 9. Germline loops: CDR1 LGHNA, CDR2 YNFKEQ. The CDR3 totals 17 residues. CDR3 amino acids: CASSQGTSGGTPLEQFF. The CDR3 DNA follows: TGTGCCAGCAGCCAAGGGACTAGCGGGGGGACACCCCTGGAGCAGTTCTTC.

The chain employs TRBV5-6 and TRBJ1-6; D gene unclear. Trimming cost V 2 bases and J 6 bases, with 9 bases left between them. This CDR3 is 14 amino acids long. Germline CDR1 is SGHDT and CDR2 is YYEEEE. CDR3 residues: CASSFFYSNSPLHF. In nucleotides, the CDR3 is TGTGCCAGCAGCTTTTTTTACAGTAATTCACCCCTCCACTTT.